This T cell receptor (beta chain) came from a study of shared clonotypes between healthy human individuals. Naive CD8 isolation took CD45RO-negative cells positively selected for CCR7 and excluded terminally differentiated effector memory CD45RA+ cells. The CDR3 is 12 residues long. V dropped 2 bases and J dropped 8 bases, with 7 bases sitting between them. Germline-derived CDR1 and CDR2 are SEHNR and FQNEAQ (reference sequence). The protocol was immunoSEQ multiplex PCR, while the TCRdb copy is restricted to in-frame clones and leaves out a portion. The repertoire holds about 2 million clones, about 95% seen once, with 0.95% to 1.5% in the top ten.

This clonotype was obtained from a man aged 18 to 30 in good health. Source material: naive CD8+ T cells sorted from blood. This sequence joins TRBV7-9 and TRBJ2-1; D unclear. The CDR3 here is CASSLTSDEQFF. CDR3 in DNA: TGTGCCAGCAGCTTAACGTCAGATGAGCAGTTCTTC.